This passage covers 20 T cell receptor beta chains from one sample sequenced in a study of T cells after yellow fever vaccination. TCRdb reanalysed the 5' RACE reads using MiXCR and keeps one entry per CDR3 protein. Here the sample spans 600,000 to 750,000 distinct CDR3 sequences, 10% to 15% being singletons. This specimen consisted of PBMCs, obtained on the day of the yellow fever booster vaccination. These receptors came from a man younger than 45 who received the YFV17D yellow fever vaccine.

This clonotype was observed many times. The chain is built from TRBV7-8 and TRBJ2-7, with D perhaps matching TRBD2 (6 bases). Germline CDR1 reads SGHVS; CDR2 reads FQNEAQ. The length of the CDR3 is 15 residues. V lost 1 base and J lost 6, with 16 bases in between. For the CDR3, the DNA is TGTGCCAGCAGCTTAGTTGCGGGAAGGACTTCCGAGCAGTACTTC. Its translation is CASSLVAGRTSEQYF. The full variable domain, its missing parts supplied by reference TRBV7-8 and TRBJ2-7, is GAGVSQSPRYKVAKRGQDVALRCDPISGHVSLFWYQQALGQGPEFLTYFQNEAQLDKSGLPSDRFFAERPEGSVSTLKIQRTQQEDSAVYLCASSLVAGRTSEQYFGPGTRLTVT.

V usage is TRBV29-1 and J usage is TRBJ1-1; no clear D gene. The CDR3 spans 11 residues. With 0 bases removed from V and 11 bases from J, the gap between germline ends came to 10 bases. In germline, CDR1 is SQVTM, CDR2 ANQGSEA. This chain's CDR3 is CSVEDPANAFF. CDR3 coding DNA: TGCAGCGTTGAAGATCCGGCAAATGCTTTCTTT.

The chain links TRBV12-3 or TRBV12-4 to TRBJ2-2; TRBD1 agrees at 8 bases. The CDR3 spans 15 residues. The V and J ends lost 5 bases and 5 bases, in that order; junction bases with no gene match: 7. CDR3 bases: TGTGCCAGCAGTAAGGACAGGGTTTGGACCGGGGAGCTGTTTTTT. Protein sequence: CASSKDRVWTGELFF.

The CDR3 is CASRDSLNTGELFF. The CDR3 DNA is TGTGCCAGTAGGGACAGTCTGAACACCGGGGAGCTGTTTTTT. The rearrangement joins TRBV19 to TRBJ2-2, with D maybe TRBD1 (6 bases). The CDR3 runs to 14 residues. CDR1 is LNHDA, CDR2 SQIVND, per germline (reference sequence). Between the trimmed V and J ends, which lost 6 bases and 1 base, there was a span of 9 bases. Full variable domain (outside the CDR3, taken from reference TRBV19 and TRBJ2-2): DGGITQSPKYLFRKEGQNVTLSCEQNLNHDAMYWYRQDPGQGLRLIYYSQIVNDFQKGDIAEGYSVSREKKESFPLTVTSAQKNPTAFYLCASRDSLNTGELFFGEGSRLTVL.

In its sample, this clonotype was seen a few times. CDR3 DNA sequence: TGCAGTGCTAGAGATATGGGGGGCCCAGATACGCAGTATTTT. Translating it yields CSARDMGGPDTQYF. The V call is TRBV20-1, the J call TRBJ2-3; possibly TRBD1 or TRBD2 for D (6 bases each). The CDR3 totals 14 residues. The germline gives CDR1 DFQATT, CDR2 SNEGSKA (reference sequence). Deletions cut 0 bases from V and 4 bases from J, with 11 bases between.

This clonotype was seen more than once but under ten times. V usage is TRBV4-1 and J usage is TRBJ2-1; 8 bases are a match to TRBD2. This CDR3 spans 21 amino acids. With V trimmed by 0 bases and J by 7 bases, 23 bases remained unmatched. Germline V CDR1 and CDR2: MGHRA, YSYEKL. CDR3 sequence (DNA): TGCGCCAGCAGCCAAGATTCGAGGGTAGCGGGGTCCAGCGGGTCTTGGAATGAGCAGTTCTTC. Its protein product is CASSQDSRVAGSSGSWNEQFF.

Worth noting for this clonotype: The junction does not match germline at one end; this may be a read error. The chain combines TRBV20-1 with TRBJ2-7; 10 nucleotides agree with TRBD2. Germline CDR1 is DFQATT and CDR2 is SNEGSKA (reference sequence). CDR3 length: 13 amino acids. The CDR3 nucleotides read TGCAGTGCTAGTAGCGGGAGGATCTACGAGCGGTACTTC. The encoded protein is CSASSGRIYERYF.

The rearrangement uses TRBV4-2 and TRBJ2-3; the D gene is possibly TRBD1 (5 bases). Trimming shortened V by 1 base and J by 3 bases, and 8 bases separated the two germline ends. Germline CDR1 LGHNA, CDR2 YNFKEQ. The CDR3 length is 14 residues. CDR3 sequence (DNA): TGTGCCAGCAGCCAAGGGGGCCAGACAGATACGCAGTATTTT. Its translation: CASSQGGQTDTQYF.

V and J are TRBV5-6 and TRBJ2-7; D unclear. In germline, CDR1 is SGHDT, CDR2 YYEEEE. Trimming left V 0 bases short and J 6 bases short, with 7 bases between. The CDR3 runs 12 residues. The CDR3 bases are TGTGCCAGCAGCTTGGGTACGGTCGAGCAGTACTTC. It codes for CASSLGTVEQYF. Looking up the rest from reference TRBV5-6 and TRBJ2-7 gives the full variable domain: DAGVTQSPTHLIKTRGQQVTLRCSPKSGHDTVSWYQQALGQGPQFIFQYYEEEERQRGNFPDRFSGHQFPNYSSELNVNALLLGDSALYLCASSLGTVEQYFGPGTRLTVT.

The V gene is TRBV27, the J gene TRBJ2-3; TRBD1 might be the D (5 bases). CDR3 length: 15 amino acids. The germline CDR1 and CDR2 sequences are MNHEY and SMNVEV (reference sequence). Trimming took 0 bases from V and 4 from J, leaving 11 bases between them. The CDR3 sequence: CASSLSQGAPDTQYF. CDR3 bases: TGTGCCAGCAGTTTATCCCAAGGGGCTCCAGATACGCAGTATTTT.

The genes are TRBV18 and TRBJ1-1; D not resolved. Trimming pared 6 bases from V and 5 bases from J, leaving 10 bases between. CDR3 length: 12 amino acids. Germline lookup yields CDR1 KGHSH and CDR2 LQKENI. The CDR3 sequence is CASSRAQTEAFF. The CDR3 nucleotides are TGTGCCAGCTCTCGAGCCCAAACTGAAGCTTTCTTT.

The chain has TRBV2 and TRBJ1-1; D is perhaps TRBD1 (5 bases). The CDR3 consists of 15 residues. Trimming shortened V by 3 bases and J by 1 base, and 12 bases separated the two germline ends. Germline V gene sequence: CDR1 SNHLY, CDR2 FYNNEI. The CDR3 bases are TGTGCCAGCAGTGAGAGGGGCCCGACGAACACTGAAGCTTTCTTT. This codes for CASSERGPTNTEAFF.

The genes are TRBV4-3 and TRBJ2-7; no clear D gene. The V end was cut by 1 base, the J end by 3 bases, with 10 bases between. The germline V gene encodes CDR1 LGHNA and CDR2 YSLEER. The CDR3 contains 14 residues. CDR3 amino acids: CASSQGSLGYEQYF. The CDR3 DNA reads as TGCGCCAGCAGCCAAGGCTCCCTAGGCTACGAGCAGTACTTC.

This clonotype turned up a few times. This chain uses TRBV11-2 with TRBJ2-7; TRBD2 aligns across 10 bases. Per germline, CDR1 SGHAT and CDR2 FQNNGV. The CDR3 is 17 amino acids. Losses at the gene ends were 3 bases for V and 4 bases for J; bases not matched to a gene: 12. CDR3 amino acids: CASSFDLAGAGRYEQYF. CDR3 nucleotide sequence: TGTGCCAGCAGCTTTGATCTAGCGGGAGCCGGTAGATACGAGCAGTACTTC.

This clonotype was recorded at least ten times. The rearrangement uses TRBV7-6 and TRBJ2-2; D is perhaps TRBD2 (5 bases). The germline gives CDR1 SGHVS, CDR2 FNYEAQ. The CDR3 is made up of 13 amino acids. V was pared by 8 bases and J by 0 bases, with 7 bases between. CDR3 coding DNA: TGTGCCAGCGGGAGCTCGAACACCGGGGAGCTGTTTTTT. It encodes CASGSSNTGELFF. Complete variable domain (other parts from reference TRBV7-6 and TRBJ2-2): GAGVSQSPRYKVTKRGQDVALRCDPISGHVSLYWYRQALGQGPEFLTYFNYEAQQDKSGLPNDRFSAERPEGSISTLTIQRTEQRDSAMYRCASGSSNTGELFFGEGSRLTVL.

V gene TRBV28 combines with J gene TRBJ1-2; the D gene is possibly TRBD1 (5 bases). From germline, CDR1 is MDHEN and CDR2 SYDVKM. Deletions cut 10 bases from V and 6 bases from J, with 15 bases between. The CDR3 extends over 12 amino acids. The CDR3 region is CATTGPRDGYTF. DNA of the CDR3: TGTGCCACGACCGGGCCCAGGGATGGCTACACCTTC.

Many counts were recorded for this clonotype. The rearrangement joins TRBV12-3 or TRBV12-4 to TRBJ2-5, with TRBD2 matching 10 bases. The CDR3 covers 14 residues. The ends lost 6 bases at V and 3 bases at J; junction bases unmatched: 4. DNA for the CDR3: TGTGCCAGCAGCCTAGCGGGAGTGGAAGAGACCCAGTACTTC. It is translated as CASSLAGVEETQYF.

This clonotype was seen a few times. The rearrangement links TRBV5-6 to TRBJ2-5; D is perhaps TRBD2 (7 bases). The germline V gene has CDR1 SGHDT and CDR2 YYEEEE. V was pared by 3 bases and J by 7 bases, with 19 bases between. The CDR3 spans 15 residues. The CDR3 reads CASSSRKGGVRTQYF. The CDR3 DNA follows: TGTGCCAGCAGCTCCCGGAAAGGGGGGGTTAGGACCCAGTACTTC.

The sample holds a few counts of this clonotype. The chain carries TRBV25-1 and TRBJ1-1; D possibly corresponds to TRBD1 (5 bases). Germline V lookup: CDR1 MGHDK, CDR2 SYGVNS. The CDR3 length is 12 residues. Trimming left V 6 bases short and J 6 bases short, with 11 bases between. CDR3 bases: TGTGCCAGCAGGCTCCGGGACGCTGAAGCTTTCTTT. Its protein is CASRLRDAEAFF.

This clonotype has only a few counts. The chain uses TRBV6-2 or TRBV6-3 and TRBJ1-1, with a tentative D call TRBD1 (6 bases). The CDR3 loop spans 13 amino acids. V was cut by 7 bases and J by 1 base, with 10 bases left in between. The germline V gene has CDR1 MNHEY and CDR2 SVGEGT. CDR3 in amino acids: CASTRRGNTEAFF. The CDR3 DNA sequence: TGTGCCAGCACCCGCAGGGGGAACACTGAAGCTTTCTTT.